Presented here are 26 T cell receptor beta chains from one specimen sequenced in a study of cytomegalovirus exposure and HLA in healthy donors. The primer mix had 60 Vbeta and 13 Jbeta primers. Profiling relied on immunoSEQ multiplex PCR, and the TCRdb table lists in-frame clones only, not all of them. The sample shows 130,000 or so clones, approximately 78% of them seen only once. The sequenced sample consisted of PBMCs. The receptors were gathered from a female donor in good health and CMV-seronegative.

This CDR3 reads CASSLGGSGRNWETQYF. Here the CDR3 DNA reads TGTGCCAGCAGCTTAGGAGGTAGCGGGAGAAATTGGGAGACCCAGTACTTC. The chain joins TRBV13 to TRBJ2-5; 9 bases align to TRBD2. Trimming at V came to 0 bases and at J to 5 bases, leaving 10 bases not matched to a gene. The CDR3 consists of 17 residues. CDR1 and CDR2 from the germline V gene are PRHDT and FYEKMQ (reference sequence).

The CDR3 is CSALPQGRETQYF. The CDR3 bases are TGCAGCGCCCTCCCACAGGGGCGAGAGACCCAGTACTTC. The chain has TRBV29-1 and TRBJ2-5; 7 bases align to TRBD1. The germline CDR1 and CDR2 sequences are SQVTM and ANQGSEA. The V gene end was trimmed by 7 bases and the J gene end by 4 bases; junction bases not matched to a gene: 9. CDR3 length: 13 amino acids.

This clone was detected only a few times. J is TRBJ2-1 and V is TRBV27; D may be TRBD2 (5 bases). V shed 5 bases and J shed 0 bases, with 11 bases lying between them. The V gene's germline CDR1 is MNHEY and CDR2 SMNVEV (reference sequence). The CDR3 spans 15 residues. For the CDR3, the DNA is TGTGCCAGCAGTCTACGGGGTATCTCCTACAATGAGCAGTTCTTC. It specifies CASSLRGISYNEQFF.

This clone was picked up one time. J is TRBJ2-5 and V is TRBV19; 13 bases are a match to TRBD2. The J call is uncertain, as TRBJ2-7 better fits the DNA end. Germline V gene lookup returns CDR1 LNHDA and CDR2 SQIVND (reference sequence). CDR3 length: 17 residues. CDR3 DNA sequence: TGTGCCAGTAGTATAGGACTAGCGGGAGGACGCCGTCACGAGCAGTACTTC. Translated, it gives CASSIGLAGGRRHEQYF.

CDR3 sequence (DNA): TGTGCCACCAGCAGATCAGGGGGCAGCGACTACGAGCAGTACTTC. Its protein product is CATSRSGGSDYEQYF. The chain couples TRBV15 to TRBJ2-7; 8 positions agree with TRBD1. Looked up from germline, CDR1 is LNHNV and CDR2 is YYDKDF (reference sequence). V lost 2 bases and J lost 3; bases outside the gene matches: 6. The CDR3 runs to 15 residues. The whole variable domain, remainder taken from reference TRBV15 and TRBJ2-7, is DAMVIQNPRYQVTQFGKPVTLSCSQTLNHNVMYWYQQKSSQAPKLLFHYYDKDFNNEADTPDNFQSRRPNTSFCFLDIRSPGLGDTAMYLCATSRSGGSDYEQYFGPGTRLTVT.

This clone came up once. The gene calls are TRBV7-2 and TRBJ1-5; 8 nucleotides align to TRBD1. The J segment lost 10 bases and the V segment lost 4 bases, leaving 6 bases of the junction unmatched. The CDR3 sequence is 13 residues long. Looked up from germline, CDR1 is SGHTA and CDR2 is FQGNSA. The CDR3 coding sequence is TGTGCCAGCAGCTCCGGAGACAGGGGTCCCCAGCATTTT. Protein: CASSSGDRGPQHF.

This chain uses TRBV28 with TRBJ2-5; 12 bases line up with TRBD2. Judging by the DNA end, TRBJ2-7 fits better; the J call may be wrong. The CDR3 length is 15 residues. The germline V gene encodes CDR1 MDHEN and CDR2 SYDVKM. CDR3 sequence: CASSSLAGGYYEQYF. The CDR3 DNA is TGTGCCAGCAGTTCCCTAGCGGGAGGGTACTACGAGCAGTACTTC.

The chain combines TRBV6-4 with TRBJ2-7; 14 positions agree with TRBD2. V gave up 3 bases and J gave up 5 bases; unmatched junction bases: 6. Germline V gives CDR1 MRHNA, CDR2 SNTAGT. The CDR3 totals 16 residues. The CDR3 is CASSDKGLAGVDEQYF. The CDR3 nucleotides read TGTGCCAGCAGTGATAAGGGACTAGCGGGAGTGGACGAGCAGTACTTC.

Only a few counts were recorded for this clone. The genes are TRBV7-2 and TRBJ2-3, with D possibly TRBD2 on 5 matching bases. Germline-derived CDR1 and CDR2 are SGHTA and FQGNSA. The CDR3 consists of 15 residues. The V and J ends lost 1 base and 2 bases respectively, with 10 bases between them. The CDR3, as DNA: TGTGCCAGCAGCTTAGAGCGGAGCCACACAGATACGCAGTATTTT. Protein: CASSLERSHTDTQYF.

This clone turned up a few times. The rearrangement joins TRBV10-3 to TRBJ1-1; D might be TRBD1 (6 bases). V dropped 6 bases and J dropped 6 bases, with 14 bases sitting between them. Germline-derived CDR1 and CDR2 are ENHRY and SYGVKD. The CDR3 covers 13 residues. The CDR3 region has the DNA TGTGCCATCAGGACAGGCGATTCCCCTGAAGCTTTCTTT. It translates to CAIRTGDSPEAFF.

This chain uses TRBV27 with TRBJ1-1; perhaps TRBD1 as D (5 bases). The CDR3 is 12 amino acids. Trimming removed 8 bases from V and 9 bases from J, with 16 bases in between. CDR1 is MNHEY, CDR2 SMNVEV, per germline (reference sequence). The CDR3 region is CASRWATGKAFF. Here the CDR3 DNA reads TGTGCCAGCCGTTGGGCCACAGGAAAAGCTTTCTTT.

In regard to this clone: The sample contains more than one DNA sequence encoding this CDR3. The CDR3 DNA sequence: TGTGCCAGCAGTCGGGGAGCCCAAGAGACCCAGTACTTC. As protein: CASSRGAQETQYF. This rearrangement joins TRBV11-2 to TRBJ2-5, with a weak D call TRBD2 (5 bases). The CDR3 is made up of 13 amino acids. V was shortened by 6 bases and J by 1 base, with 9 bases between the two germline ends. Germline V gives CDR1 SGHAT, CDR2 FQNNGV.

The J gene is TRBJ2-3, the V gene TRBV5-6; D remains unclear. The CDR3 runs to 14 residues. V was shortened by 0 bases and J by 1 base, with 6 bases between the two germline ends. The germline V gene encodes CDR1 SGHDT and CDR2 YYEEEE. The CDR3 is CASSLDARTDTQYF. CDR3 coding DNA: TGTGCCAGCAGCTTGGACGCGCGCACAGATACGCAGTATTTT.

V usage is TRBV5-1 and J usage is TRBJ2-5, with D hard to call. The germline gives CDR1 SGHRS, CDR2 YFSETQ. This CDR3 comprises 11 residues. V was pared by 1 base and J by 5 bases, with 3 bases between. CDR3: CASSLSETQYF. In DNA, the CDR3 is TGCGCCAGCAGCTTGTCGGAGACCCAGTACTTC.

This chain joins TRBV28 and TRBJ2-2, with D possibly being TRBD1 (7 bases). The CDR3 extends over 14 amino acids. Germline CDR1 MDHEN, CDR2 SYDVKM. Trimming stripped 5 bases from V and 16 bases from J, with 23 bases between. DNA for the CDR3: TGTGCCAGCAGTCTGCAGGGGGGCCCTTTAGGGGAGTTTTTT. Translated, it gives CASSLQGGPLGEFF. The full variable domain, completed using reference TRBV28 and TRBJ2-2, is DVKVTQSSRYLVKRTGEKVFLECVQDMDHENMFWYRQDPGLGLRLIYFSYDVKMKEKGDIPEGYSVSREKKERFSLILESASTNQTSMYLCASSLQGGPLGEFFGEGSRLTVL.

This chain links TRBV28 with TRBJ1-2; D is possibly TRBD1 (5 bases). CDR1 and CDR2 (germline): MDHEN, SYDVKM. V lost 7 bases, J lost 3 bases, and 12 bases lay in between. The CDR3 is made up of 13 amino acids. The CDR3 is CASIPTAHYGYTF. CDR3 coding DNA: TGTGCCAGCATCCCGACAGCTCACTATGGCTACACCTTC.

This sequence joins TRBV29-1 and TRBJ2-5, with 9 nucleotides matching TRBD2. The J call may be incorrect, as the DNA end agrees better with TRBJ2-7. From germline, CDR1 is SQVTM and CDR2 ANQGSEA. The CDR3 is 17 residues long. DNA of the CDR3: TGCAGCGTTGAAAAGTGGCATAGCGGGAGCCGCTCCTACGAGCAGTACTTC. It encodes CSVEKWHSGSRSYEQYF.

V and J are TRBV6-6 and TRBJ1-2; perhaps TRBD1 as D (5 bases). Germline V lookup: CDR1 MNHNY, CDR2 SVGAGI (reference sequence). The CDR3 runs 15 residues. V lost 2 bases and J lost 2, with 12 bases in between. CDR3 in DNA: TGTGCCAGCAGTTACGGACATCCGGAGAACTATGGCTACACCTTC. Residues: CASSYGHPENYGYTF.

This clone is medium-sized (0.01 to 0.1%) within its sample. The chain uses TRBV7-9 and TRBJ2-1; 13 bases are shared with TRBD2. With V trimmed by 5 bases and J by 10 bases, 8 bases remained unmatched. CDR1 SEHNR and CDR2 FQNEAQ come from the germline V gene (reference sequence). The length of the CDR3 is 15 residues. In nucleotides, the CDR3 is TGTGCCAGCAGCCCGCGGACTAGCGGGAGCGGAGAGCAGTTCTTC. This encodes CASSPRTSGSGEQFF.

V is TRBV7-2 and J is TRBJ2-5, with 12 nucleotides matching TRBD2. This CDR3 spans 16 amino acids. J lost 4 bases, V lost 5 bases, and 8 bases had no gene match. Per germline, CDR1 SGHTA and CDR2 FQGNSA. CDR3 sequence reads: CASSRLAGGGPETQYF. CDR3 bases: TGTGCCAGCAGCCGGCTAGCGGGAGGGGGGCCAGAGACCCAGTACTTC.

V usage is TRBV7-3 and J usage is TRBJ2-1; 9 positions agree with TRBD1. The germline CDR1 and CDR2 sequences are SGHTA and FQGTGA. This CDR3 has 16 amino acids. V lost 2 bases and J lost 2; bases outside the gene matches: 4. CDR3 sequence (DNA): TGTGCCAGCAGCTTACCCGGGACAGGGACCTACAATGAGCAGTTCTTC. As protein: CASSLPGTGTYNEQFF.

This chain links TRBV18 with TRBJ2-7, with 7 bases that match TRBD1. J lost 3 bases, V lost 6 bases, and 5 bases had no gene match. The CDR3 has 13 amino acids. In germline, CDR1 is KGHSH, CDR2 LQKENI. The CDR3 reads CASSTSGGYEQYF. The CDR3, as DNA: TGTGCCAGCTCGACCTCAGGGGGCTACGAGCAGTACTTC.

This clone has only one observation. V usage is TRBV28 and J usage is TRBJ2-3; 8 nucleotides match TRBD2. Trimming cost V 9 bases and J 6 bases; bases outside gene matches: 8. CDR1 MDHEN and CDR2 SYDVKM come from the germline V gene. There are 13 residues in the CDR3. The CDR3 here is CASEAGAGDTQYF. The CDR3 DNA reads TGTGCCAGTGAAGCGGGAGCGGGGGATACGCAGTATTTT.

The CDR3 loop reads CASSHDRAYEQYF. In nucleotides, the CDR3 is TGTGCCAGCTCACACGACCGGGCCTACGAGCAGTACTTC. The chain is built from TRBV18 and TRBJ2-7, with D unresolved. The length of the CDR3 is 13 residues. Germline V gene lookup returns CDR1 KGHSH and CDR2 LQKENI. Trimming cost V 4 bases and J 2 bases, with 9 bases left between them.

The table lists this clone with a count of one. The DNA of the CDR3 is TGTGCCAGCAGCGTAGAGGCTAGCGGGGCGTACGAGCAGTACTTC. It is translated as CASSVEASGAYEQYF. V usage is TRBV9 and J usage is TRBJ2-7; 9 nucleotides line up with TRBD2. The germline gives CDR1 SGDLS, CDR2 YYNGEE. V dropped 0 bases and J dropped 4; count of bases not matched to a gene: 5. The CDR3 spans 15 residues.

Only a few counts were recorded for this clone. This rearrangement joins TRBV10-3 to TRBJ2-7; 11 bases line up with TRBD2. V dropped 6 bases and J dropped 1; count of bases not matched to a gene: 2. Germline V CDR1 and CDR2: ENHRY, SYGVKD. CDR3 length: 14 residues. CDR3: CAIRGTSGSYEQYF. The CDR3 nucleotides are TGTGCCATCAGGGGGACTAGCGGATCCTACGAGCAGTACTTC.